This TCR beta chain was documented in a study of vaccination and CD4 T cells after COVID-19. The treatment: approximately 10-day PBMC culture with coronavirus spike peptide pools or control peptides (ViraFEST assay). Note on this clonotype: Its target is not known.

Sequencing of DNA taken from cultured CD4+ T cells relied on the Oncomine TCR Beta short-read assay. MiXCR was run by TCRdb on the PCR reads, yielding one entry per CDR3 protein. The repertoire holds just under 20,000 distinct CDR3 sequences, around 45% seen once, with about 4% in the top ten. The CDR3 runs 15 residues. Germline V gives CDR1 MNHNS, CDR2 SASEGT. V was cut by 6 bases and J by 0 bases, with 12 bases left in between. The sequences come from CD4+ T cells from blood, cultured in vitro, collected before SARS-CoV-2 vaccination. This rearrangement joins TRBV6-1 to TRBJ1-3; D is perhaps TRBD1 (6 bases). The sequence was collected from a human donor who had recovered from COVID-19. The CDR3: CASRGQKFSGNTIYF. DNA for the CDR3: TGTGCCAGCAGAGGACAGAAGTTCTCTGGAAACACCATATATTTT.